This T cell receptor beta chain was recorded in a study of post-analysis software for immune sequencing data. Study observations and caveats: Among 5 or 6 TRBV segments more frequent in patients than controls were TRBV5-6, TRBV5-1 and TRBV20-1. Normalized Chao1 diversity was significantly lower in multiple sclerosis patients than in controls.

The CDR3 is made up of 14 amino acids. Germline V lookup: CDR1 ENHRY, CDR2 SYGVKD. The J segment lost 3 bases and the V segment lost 6 bases, leaving 6 bases of the junction unmatched. As concerns this clonotype: Its antigen is not known.

Unique molecular identifiers had been added to the TCR beta cDNA libraries. The yield from about 1 to 10 million T cells was roughly 500,000 cDNA molecules in total. TCRdb re-called the PCR reads with MiXCR, one entry per CDR3 protein. The table shows more than 350,000 distinct CDR3 sequences, with approximately 39% occurring only once. V and J are TRBV10-3 and TRBJ2-7; TRBD1 aligns across 9 bases. Specimen: blood. The sequence was collected from a girl aged 2 to 9 with multiple sclerosis. CDR3 nucleotides: TGTGCCATCAGCCGGACAGGGGATGACTACGAGCAGTACTTC. It encodes CAISRTGDDYEQYF.